A selection of T cell receptor beta chains follows, all from one sample in a study of beta chain features in type 1 diabetes. The table came from immunoSEQ multiplex PCR; TCRdb's copy has only in-frame clones and leaves some out. The sample records about 700,000 clones, 13% being singletons. The sample consisted of naive CD4+ T cells from blood. All receptors derive from a man aged 18 to 30 with type 1 diabetes. Both conserved end residues are part of each CDR3. A D gene is named only where the DNA matches it firmly. Size tells how often a clone was seen (once, few, many) or the class of an expanded clone, and some rows leave it out.

clone_size,v_call,d_call,j_call,cdr3_nt,cdr3_aa
few,TRBV29-1,NA,TRBJ2-4,TGCAGCGCTTTTGGGGTTTCGGAAAACATTCAGTACTTC,CSAFGVSENIQYF
NA,TRBV6-5,NA,TRBJ2-5,TGTGCCAGCAGTTACCGTAGGGAGACCCAGTACTTC,CASSYRRETQYF
NA,TRBV28,NA,TRBJ2-5,TGTGCCAGCAGTTTGGGGGGGGCCTTCGCAGAGACCCAGTACTTC,CASSLGGAFAETQYF
NA,TRBV6-5,NA,TRBJ2-1,TGTGCCAGCAGTTACTCGGCAGAGAGCGTCTACAATGAGCAGTTCTTC,CASSYSAESVYNEQFF
few,TRBV29-1,TRBD1,TRBJ2-5,TGCAGCGTTGAGAGTGGCAGGGGGGAGACCCAGTACTTC,CSVESGRGETQYF
few,TRBV2,TRBD2,TRBJ2-3,TGTGCCAGCACTAGAAGCTGGGTTAGCGGGGGGGGCACAGATACGCAGTATTTT,CASTRSWVSGGGTDTQYF
few,TRBV7-9,NA,TRBJ1-2,TGTGCCAGCAGCCCGGACCGCTTAGGGGGCTACACCTTC,CASSPDRLGGYTF
few,TRBV28,NA,TRBJ2-7,TGTGCCAGCAGATGGGGGGGGCCCTACGAGCAGTACTTC,CASRWGGPYEQYF
few,TRBV28,NA,TRBJ1-2,TGTGCCAGCAGTGCCAGTTACAACTATGGCTACACCTTC,CASSASYNYGYTF
few,TRBV19,NA,TRBJ2-5,TGTGCCAGTAGTAAAGGACGAGTACGAGAGACCCAGTACTTC,CASSKGRVRETQYF
NA,TRBV14,NA,TRBJ1-3,TGTGCCAGCAGCCTCTCTGGAAACACCATATATTTT,CASSLSGNTIYF
few,TRBV4-1,NA,TRBJ2-7,TGCGCCAGCAGCCATGCGAAGGGGCAGCGACCCTACGAGCAGTACTTC,CASSHAKGQRPYEQYF
few,TRBV7-9,NA,TRBJ2-7,TGTGCCAGCACCCCTTGGGCGAGGAACAACGAGCAGTACTTC,CASTPWARNNEQYF
NA,TRBV7-2,NA,TRBJ1-6,TGTGCCAGATGGACACGCGGACGGCATTGGGATTCACCCCTCCACTTT,CARWTRGRHWDSPLHF
NA,TRBV7-9,NA,TRBJ1-3,TGTGCCAGCAGCTTGGCTCCGTACTCCTCTGGAAACACCATATATTTT,CASSLAPYSSGNTIYF
NA,TRBV5-1,NA,TRBJ1-1,TGCGCCAGCAGCTTGGACCAGACCCTTCGGATCACTGAAGCTTTCTTT,CASSLDQTLRITEAFF
NA,TRBV12-5,NA,TRBJ2-3,TGTGCTAGTGGTGACTTAGGGGATACGCAGTATTTT,CASGDLGDTQYF
NA,TRBV2,TRBD1,TRBJ1-1,TGTGCCGGACACAGGGGAGCGAACACTGAAGCTTTCTTT,CAGHRGANTEAFF
NA,TRBV11-2,TRBD1,TRBJ2-3,TGTGCCAGCAGCTTAGGGACAGGGGGGGGCACAGATACGCAGTATTTT,CASSLGTGGGTDTQYF
NA,TRBV18,TRBD1,TRBJ1-1,TGTGCCAGCTCACCTGACAGGGGTGGGGCTGAAGCTTTCTTT,CASSPDRGGAEAFF
NA,TRBV30,NA,TRBJ1-5,TGTGCCTGGGGTGGACGGGGCAATCAGCCCCAGCATTTT,CAWGGRGNQPQHF
few,TRBV30,NA,TRBJ2-3,TGTGCCTGGAGTGCTGAGGCCTTGATCACAGATACGCAGTATTTT,CAWSAEALITDTQYF
NA,TRBV6-5,NA,TRBJ2-7,TGTGCCAGCAGTTTAAATGCTCAGGTGCACTCCTACGAGCAGTACTTC,CASSLNAQVHSYEQYF
few,TRBV5-1,NA,TRBJ2-7,TGCGCCAGCAGCTTGGTCGGGTCAGGACCTCCCTACGAGCAGTACTTC,CASSLVGSGPPYEQYF
few,TRBV7-9,TRBD2,TRBJ2-7,TGTGCCAGCCGCCCCGGTGGGGGGGAATACGAGCAGTACTTC,CASRPGGGEYEQYF
NA,TRBV12-2,NA,TRBJ1-5,TGTGCAAGTCGTTTCTCGCGGAGTAGCAATCAGCCCCAGCATTTT,CASRFSRSSNQPQHF
few,TRBV6-1,TRBD1,TRBJ1-4,TGTGCCAGCACTGACAGGGCTAGTAATGAAAAACTGTTTTTT,CASTDRASNEKLFF
NA,TRBV30,NA,TRBJ2-5,TGTGCCTGGGGGGGAGCTAGACAAGAGACCCAGTACTTC,CAWGGARQETQYF
once,TRBV30,TRBD2,TRBJ2-7,TGTGCCTGGAGTTTCACCCGGACTAGCGGGGGGGCCTACGAGCAGTACTTC,CAWSFTRTSGGAYEQYF